The rows below give T cell receptor beta chains drawn from one sample of a study of PD-L1 blockade in urothelial cancer. Some clones are missing from TCRdb's copy, which holds only in-frame ones; the method was immunoSEQ multiplex PCR. The table lists under 95,000 clones, 84% of them singletons. The specimen comprised PBMCs, sampled around atezolizumab (anti-PD-L1) treatment. These receptors originate from a man in his 60s with urothelial cancer. Both conserved end residues are trimmed from each CDR3. The order of the fields is V gene, CDR3 length, CDR3 protein.

V: TRBV5-6; length: 12; CDR3: ASSAETGGQPQH
V: TRBV9; length: 17; CDR3: ASSVHGTGVAGGVVEQF
V: TRBV5-8; length: 14; CDR3: ASSRTGYFYNQPQH
V: TRBV5-1; length: 13; CDR3: ASSSGVAGSNEQF
V: TRBV6-5; length: 11; CDR3: ASLAGGSLEQY
V: TRBV28; length: 14; CDR3: ASLTSGALPTAEQY
V: TRBV5-1; length: 15; CDR3: ASSLGGISSYNSPLH
V: TRBV5-4; length: 13; CDR3: ASSLSLGRDNEQF
V: TRBV30; length: 9; CDR3: AWSRGYEQY
V: TRBV7-2; length: 13; CDR3: ASSPMTVSTDTQY
V: TRBV6-5; length: 13; CDR3: ASRHRTGTNQPQH
V: TRBV6-1; length: 9; CDR3: ATNTGYGYT
V: TRBV5-1; length: 16; CDR3: ASCVETGGRSGANVLT
V: TRBV9; length: 12; CDR3: ASSVEGAKETQY
V: TRBV6-5; length: 14; CDR3: ASSYSMRRGQETQY
V: TRBV28; length: 10; CDR3: ASSLATEDQY